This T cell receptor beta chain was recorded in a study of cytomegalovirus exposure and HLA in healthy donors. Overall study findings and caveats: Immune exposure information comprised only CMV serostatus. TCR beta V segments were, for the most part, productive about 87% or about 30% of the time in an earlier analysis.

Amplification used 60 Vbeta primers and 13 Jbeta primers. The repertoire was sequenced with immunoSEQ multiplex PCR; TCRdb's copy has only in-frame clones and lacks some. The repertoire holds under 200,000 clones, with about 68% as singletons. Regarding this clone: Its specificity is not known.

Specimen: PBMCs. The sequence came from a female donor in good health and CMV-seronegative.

The CDR3 DNA is TGTGCCAGCAGCCTCGGCGGACAGGGGGCTAATTCACCCCTCCACTTT. It specifies CASSLGGQGANSPLHF. The J gene is TRBJ1-6, the V gene TRBV7-6; TRBD1 agrees at 11 bases. Germline values: CDR1 SGHVS, CDR2 FNYEAQ. This CDR3 comprises 16 residues. V lost 5 bases to trimming and J lost 6 bases; unmatched junction nucleotides: 6.